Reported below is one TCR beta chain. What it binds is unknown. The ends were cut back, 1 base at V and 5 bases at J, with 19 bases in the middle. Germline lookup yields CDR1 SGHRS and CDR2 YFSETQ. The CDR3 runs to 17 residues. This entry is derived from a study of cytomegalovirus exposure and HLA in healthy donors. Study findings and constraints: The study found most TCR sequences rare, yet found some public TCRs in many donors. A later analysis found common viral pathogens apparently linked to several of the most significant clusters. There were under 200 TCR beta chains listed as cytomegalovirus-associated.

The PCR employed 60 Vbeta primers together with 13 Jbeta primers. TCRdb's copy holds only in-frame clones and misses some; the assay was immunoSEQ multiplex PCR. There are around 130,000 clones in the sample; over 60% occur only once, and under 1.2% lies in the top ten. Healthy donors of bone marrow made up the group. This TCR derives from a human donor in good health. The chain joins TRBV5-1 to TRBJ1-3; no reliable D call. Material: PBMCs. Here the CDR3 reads CASSLNLPADGRNTIYF. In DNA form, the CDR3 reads TGCGCCAGCAGCTTGAATCTCCCCGCGGATGGTAGAAACACCATATATTTT.